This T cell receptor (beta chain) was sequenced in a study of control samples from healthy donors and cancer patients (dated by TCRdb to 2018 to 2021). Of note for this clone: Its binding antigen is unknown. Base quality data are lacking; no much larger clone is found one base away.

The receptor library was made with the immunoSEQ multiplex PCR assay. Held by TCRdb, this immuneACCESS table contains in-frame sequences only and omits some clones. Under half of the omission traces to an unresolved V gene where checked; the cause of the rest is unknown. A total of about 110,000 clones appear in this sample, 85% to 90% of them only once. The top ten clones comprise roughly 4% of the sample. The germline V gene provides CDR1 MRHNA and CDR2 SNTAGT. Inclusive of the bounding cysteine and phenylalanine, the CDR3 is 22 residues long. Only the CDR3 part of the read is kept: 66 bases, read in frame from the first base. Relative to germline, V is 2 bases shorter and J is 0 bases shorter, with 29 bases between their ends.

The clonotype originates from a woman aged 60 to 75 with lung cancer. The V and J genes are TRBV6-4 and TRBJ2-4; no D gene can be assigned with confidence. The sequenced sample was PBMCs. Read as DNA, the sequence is TGTGCCAGCAGTGACCGGCCCCGGCCGCCGGCCCGGCAAGCTCTAGCCAAAAACATTCAGTACTTC. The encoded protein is CASSDRPRPPARQALAKNIQYF.